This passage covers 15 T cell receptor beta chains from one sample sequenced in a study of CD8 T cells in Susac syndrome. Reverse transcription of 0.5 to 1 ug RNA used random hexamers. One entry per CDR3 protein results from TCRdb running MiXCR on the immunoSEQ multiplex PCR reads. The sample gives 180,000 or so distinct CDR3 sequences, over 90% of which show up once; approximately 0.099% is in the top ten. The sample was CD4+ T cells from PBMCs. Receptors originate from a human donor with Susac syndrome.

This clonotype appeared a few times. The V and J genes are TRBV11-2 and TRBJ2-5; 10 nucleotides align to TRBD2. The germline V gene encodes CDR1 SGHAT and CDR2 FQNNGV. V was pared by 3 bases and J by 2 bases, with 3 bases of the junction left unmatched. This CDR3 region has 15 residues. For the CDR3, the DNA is TGTGCCAGCAGCTTGGGAGCGGGAGGGCAAGAGACCCAGTACTTC. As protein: CASSLGAGGQETQYF.

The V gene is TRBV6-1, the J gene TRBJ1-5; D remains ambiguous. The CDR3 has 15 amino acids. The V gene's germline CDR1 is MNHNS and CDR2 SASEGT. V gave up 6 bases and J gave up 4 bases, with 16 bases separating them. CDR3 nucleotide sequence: TGTGCCAGCAGCGAGCGGCCGCTGGGGAATCAGCCCCAGCATTTT. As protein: CASSERPLGNQPQHF.

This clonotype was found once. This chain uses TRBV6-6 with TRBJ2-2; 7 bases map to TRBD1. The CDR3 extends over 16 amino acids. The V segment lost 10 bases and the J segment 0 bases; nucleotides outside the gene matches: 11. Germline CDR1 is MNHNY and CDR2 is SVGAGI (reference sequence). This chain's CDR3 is CATETDRAANTGELFF. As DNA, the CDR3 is TGTGCCACCGAGACCGACAGGGCTGCGAACACCGGGGAGCTGTTTTTT.

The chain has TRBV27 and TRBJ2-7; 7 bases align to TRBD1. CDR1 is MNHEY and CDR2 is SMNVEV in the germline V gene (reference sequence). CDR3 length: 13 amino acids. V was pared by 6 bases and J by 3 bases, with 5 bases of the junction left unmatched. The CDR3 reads CASSYRGGYEQYF. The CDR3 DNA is TGTGCCAGCAGCTACAGGGGTGGCTACGAGCAGTACTTC.

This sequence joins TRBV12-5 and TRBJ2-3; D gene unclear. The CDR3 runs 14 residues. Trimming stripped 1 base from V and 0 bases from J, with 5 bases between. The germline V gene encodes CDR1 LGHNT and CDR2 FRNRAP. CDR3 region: CASGLGGSTDTQYF. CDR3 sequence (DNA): TGTGCTAGTGGTTTGGGGGGAAGCACAGATACGCAGTATTTT. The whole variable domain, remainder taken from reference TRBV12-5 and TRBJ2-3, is DARVTQTPRHKVTEMGQEVTMRCQPILGHNTVFWYRQTMMQGLELLAYFRNRAPLDDSGMPKDRFSAEMPDATLATLKIQPSEPRDSAVYFCASGLGGSTDTQYFGPGTRLTVL.

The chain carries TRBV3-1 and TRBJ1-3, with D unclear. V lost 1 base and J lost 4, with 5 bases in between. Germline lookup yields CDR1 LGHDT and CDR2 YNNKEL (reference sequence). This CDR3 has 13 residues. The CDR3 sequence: CASSQGTGNTIYF. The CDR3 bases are TGTGCCAGCAGCCAAGGGACCGGAAACACCATATATTTT.

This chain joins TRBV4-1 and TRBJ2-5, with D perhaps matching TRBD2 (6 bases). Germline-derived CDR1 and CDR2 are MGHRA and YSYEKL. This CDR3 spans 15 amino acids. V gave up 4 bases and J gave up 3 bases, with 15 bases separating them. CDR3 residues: CASSPRLVGEETQYF. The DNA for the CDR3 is TGCGCCAGCAGCCCCCGACTAGTTGGGGAAGAGACCCAGTACTTC.

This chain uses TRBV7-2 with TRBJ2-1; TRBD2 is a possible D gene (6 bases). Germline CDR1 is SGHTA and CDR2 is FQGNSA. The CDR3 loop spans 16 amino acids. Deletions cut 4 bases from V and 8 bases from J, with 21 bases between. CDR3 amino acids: CASSSQRGRKRDEQFF. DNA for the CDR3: TGTGCCAGCAGCTCTCAACGGGGGAGGAAACGGGATGAGCAGTTCTTC. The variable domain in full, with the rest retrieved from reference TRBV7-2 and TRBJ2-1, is GAGVSQSPSNKVTEKGKDVELRCDPISGHTALYWYRQSLGQGLEFLIYFQGNSAPDKSGLPSDRFSAERTGGSVSTLTIQRTQQEDSAVYLCASSSQRGRKRDEQFFGPGTRLTVL.

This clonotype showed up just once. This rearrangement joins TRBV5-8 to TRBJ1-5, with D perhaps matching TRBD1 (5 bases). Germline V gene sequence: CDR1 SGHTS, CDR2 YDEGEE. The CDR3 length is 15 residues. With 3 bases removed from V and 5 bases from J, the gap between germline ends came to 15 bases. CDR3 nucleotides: TGTGCCAGCAGCTGGACACCAAGAAGGGATCAGCCCCAGCATTTT. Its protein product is CASSWTPRRDQPQHF.

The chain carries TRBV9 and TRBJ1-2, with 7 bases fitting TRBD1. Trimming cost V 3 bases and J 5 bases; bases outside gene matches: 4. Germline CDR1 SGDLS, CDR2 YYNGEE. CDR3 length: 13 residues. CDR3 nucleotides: TGTGCCAGCAGCGGACCGACAGGGTATGGCTACACCTTC. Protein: CASSGPTGYGYTF.

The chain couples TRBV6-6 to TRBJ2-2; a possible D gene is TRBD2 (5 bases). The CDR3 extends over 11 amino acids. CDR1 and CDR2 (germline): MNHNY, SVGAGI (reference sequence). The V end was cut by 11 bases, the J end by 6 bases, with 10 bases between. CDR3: CACWRSGELFF. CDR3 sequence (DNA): TGTGCCTGTTGGAGGTCCGGGGAGCTGTTTTTT.

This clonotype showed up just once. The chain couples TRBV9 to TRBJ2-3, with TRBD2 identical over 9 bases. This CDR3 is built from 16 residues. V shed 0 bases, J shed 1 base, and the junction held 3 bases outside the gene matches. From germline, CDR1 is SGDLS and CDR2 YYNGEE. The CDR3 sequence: CASSVGSGSGTDTQYF. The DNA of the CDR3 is TGTGCCAGCAGCGTAGGTAGCGGGAGTGGCACAGATACGCAGTATTTT.

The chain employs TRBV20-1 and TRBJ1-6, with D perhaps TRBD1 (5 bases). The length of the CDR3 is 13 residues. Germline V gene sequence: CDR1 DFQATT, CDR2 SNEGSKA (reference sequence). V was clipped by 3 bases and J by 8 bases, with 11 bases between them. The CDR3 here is CSASLGVDSPLHF. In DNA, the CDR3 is TGCAGTGCTAGCTTAGGGGTTGATTCACCCCTCCACTTT.

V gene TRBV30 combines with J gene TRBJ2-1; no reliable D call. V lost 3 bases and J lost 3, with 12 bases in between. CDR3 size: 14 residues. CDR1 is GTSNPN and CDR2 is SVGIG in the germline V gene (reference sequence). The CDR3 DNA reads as TGTGCCTGGAGCACTTCGGTCTTCTACAATGAGCAGTTCTTC. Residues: CAWSTSVFYNEQFF.

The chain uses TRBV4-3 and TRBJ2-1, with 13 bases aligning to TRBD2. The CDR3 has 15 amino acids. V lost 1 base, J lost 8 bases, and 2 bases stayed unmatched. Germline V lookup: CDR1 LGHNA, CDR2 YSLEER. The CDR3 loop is CASSQGTSGSYEQFF. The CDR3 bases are TGCGCCAGCAGCCAAGGGACTAGCGGGAGCTATGAGCAGTTCTTC.